The 11 T cell receptor beta chains reported below all come from one sample, sequenced in a study of blood T cells in healthy people across ages. Together with a sample-barcoded 5' primer, a J-beta primer mix was included in a second PCR lasting about 6 to 11 cycles. MiXCR was run by TCRdb on the 5' RACE reads, yielding one entry per CDR3 protein. The sample holds approximately 790,000 distinct CDR3 sequences, 60% to 80% seen once. The sample consisted of blood. These TCRs come from a man aged 30 to 45 in good health.

This clonotype was seen a few times. The chain recombines TRBV9 with TRBJ2-3; TRBD1 agrees at 7 bases. Germline V gene lookup returns CDR1 SGDLS and CDR2 YYNGEE. This CDR3 is 17 amino acids long. The J segment lost 1 base and the V segment lost 3 bases, leaving 11 bases of the junction unmatched. DNA of the CDR3: TGTGCCAGCAGCGCACCCACGGACGGACAGGGCACAGATACGCAGTATTTT. Translated: CASSAPTDGQGTDTQYF.

The chain's CDR3 is CASSLWTSGGLRRGRHCEQYF. The DNA of the CDR3 is TGTGCCAGCAGCCTTTGGACTAGCGGGGGTCTCCGACGGGGCCGTCATTGCGAGCAGTACTTC. This chain connects TRBV11-2 to TRBJ2-7; 13 positions agree with TRBD2. The CDR3 has 21 amino acids. Germline loops: CDR1 SGHAT, CDR2 FQNNGV. J was trimmed by 6 bases and V by 5 bases; bases with no gene match: 25.

Only one count was recorded for this clonotype. The chain combines TRBV7-3 with TRBJ2-3; the D gene could be TRBD1 or TRBD2 (5 bases each). The CDR3 sequence is 18 residues long. Trimming took 1 base from V and 0 from J, leaving 17 bases between them. Germline assignment: CDR1 SGHTA and CDR2 FQGTGA. The CDR3: CASSLIPRARGSTDTQYF. CDR3 sequence (DNA): TGTGCCAGCAGCTTAATACCGCGAGCGAGGGGCAGCACAGATACGCAGTATTTT.

The chain recombines TRBV28 with TRBJ2-6; TRBD1 matches at 7 bases. Germline-derived CDR1 and CDR2 are MDHEN and SYDVKM. The length of the CDR3 is 18 residues. After removal of 6 bases from V and 2 bases from J, the junction contained 13 bases not matched to a gene. CDR3 sequence (DNA): TGTGCCAGCAGCAACAGGGGCTCCTGGGCTCCTGGGGCCAACGTCCTGACTTTC. Translation gives CASSNRGSWAPGANVLTF.

The chain carries TRBV6-2 or TRBV6-3 and TRBJ2-1; 9 bases are a match to TRBD2. Judging by the DNA end, TRBJ2-7 fits better; the J call may be wrong. The CDR3 spans 17 residues. Germline CDR1 reads MNHEY; CDR2 reads SVGEGT. The CDR3 spells CASTILGGSGGSYEQYF. CDR3 nucleotides: TGTGCCAGCACCATCTTAGGGGGTAGCGGGGGATCCTACGAGCAGTACTTC.

The V gene is TRBV4-1, the J gene TRBJ2-1; no clear D. Germline V gives CDR1 MGHRA, CDR2 YSYEKL. CDR3 length: 13 amino acids. V lost 3 bases and J 9 bases, leaving 12 bases between the germline ends. Here the CDR3 DNA reads TGCGCCAGCAGCCAGATTCCGACCGGTGAGCAGTTCTTC. Its translation: CASSQIPTGEQFF.

The chain has TRBV12-3 or TRBV12-4 and TRBJ1-6; the D is unclear. The CDR3 consists of 15 residues. Trimming took 3 bases from V and 10 from J, leaving 16 bases between them. The CDR3 loop is CASSFGRSTGSPLHF. The CDR3 region has the DNA TGTGCCAGCAGTTTCGGCAGGTCCACCGGGTCACCCCTCCACTTT.

The gene calls are TRBV24-1 and TRBJ2-3; D call uncertain. V lost 5 bases, J lost 2 bases, and 10 bases lay in between. Germline values: CDR1 KGHDR, CDR2 SFDVKD. This CDR3 region has 14 residues. Here the CDR3 reads CATSVSTSTDTQYF. CDR3 nucleotide sequence: TGTGCCACCAGTGTTTCGACCTCCACAGATACGCAGTATTTT.

This clonotype showed up just a few times. The chain has TRBV6-1 and TRBJ2-7; D may be TRBD1 or TRBD2 (5 bases each). This CDR3 is built from 14 residues. V was cut by 9 bases and J by 6 bases, with 21 bases left in between. Germline-derived CDR1 and CDR2 are MNHNS and SASEGT. The CDR3 DNA is TGTGCCAGTACCGAGGGGCCAGGGTGGAGCGAGCAGTACTTC. Encoded protein: CASTEGPGWSEQYF.

In its sample, this clonotype was seen a few times. This rearrangement joins TRBV20-1 to TRBJ1-1; D is unclear. The CDR3 is 11 amino acids. The V gene's germline CDR1 is DFQATT and CDR2 SNEGSKA (reference sequence). The CDR3 region has the DNA TGCAGCGGTTCCATGAACACTGAAGCTTTCTTT. This codes for CSGSMNTEAFF.

The V call is TRBV6-5, the J call TRBJ1-5; no clear D. Germline V lookup: CDR1 MNHEY, CDR2 SVGAGI. Trimming removed 2 bases at V and 5 bases at J, with 10 bases between. This CDR3 is built from 14 residues. The CDR3 region is CASSYGRRDQPQHF. CDR3 DNA: TGTGCCAGCAGTTACGGCAGGCGTGATCAGCCCCAGCATTTT.